This T cell receptor beta chain was observed in a study of shared clonotypes between healthy human individuals. This clone appeared a single time. The antigen is not known. Other DNA sequences from this sample encode an identical CDR3 as well. Study conclusions and caveats: Clonotype sharing levels among donors were expected to vary with sequencing depth. Few donors limited the genetic and exposure-history diversity represented. Naive subsets generally exceeded memory subsets in estimated richness.

CD45RO-negative cells were positively selected for CCR7, leaving out terminally differentiated effector memory CD45RA+ cells. Repertoires were generated with immunoSEQ multiplex PCR, while TCRdb's copy carries only in-frame clones and drops some. The sample contains about 1,800,000 clones, about 95% of which appear only once. The material sequenced was naive CD8+ T cells sorted from blood. The receptor was derived from a man aged 18 to 29 in good health.

This CDR3 is CASSEGGEGYEQYF. Here the CDR3 DNA reads TGTGCCAGCAGTGAGGGGGGGGAAGGATACGAGCAGTACTTC. This chain connects TRBV6-1 to TRBJ2-7; 7 bases align to TRBD2. The CDR3 runs 14 residues. Germline V lookup: CDR1 MNHNS, CDR2 SASEGT. Trimming cost V 3 bases and J 4 bases; bases outside gene matches: 6.